The 4 T cell receptor beta chains presented below share a single source sample, sequenced in a study of spatial heterogeneity in lung cancer. Sample time point: sample taken at primary tumor resection. Frozen PBMC, nontumor lung or tumor provided whole RNA, which was sequenced unsorted. Via MiXCR, TCRdb re-called the 5' RACE reads, giving one row per CDR3 protein. This table holds approximately 44,000 distinct CDR3 sequences, about 11% found once. The sequencing here drew on PBMCs, taken at surgery. The source is a female donor with early-stage non-small cell lung cancer.

This clonotype was counted between two and nine times. V is TRBV6-2 or TRBV6-3 and J is TRBJ1-1; 11 nucleotides line up with TRBD1. Germline CDR1 and CDR2: MNHEY and SVGEGT. V gave up 4 bases and J gave up 5 bases; unmatched junction bases: 15. The CDR3 extends over 18 amino acids. In DNA form, the CDR3 reads TGTGCCAGCAGTTCCGTCCGGGACAGGGGGACGATTTTTACTGAAGCTTTCTTT. Residues: CASSSVRDRGTIFTEAFF.

The sample holds a few counts of this clonotype. The chain links TRBV20-1 to TRBJ1-1; D remains unclear. The CDR3 contains 12 residues. Germline V lookup: CDR1 DFQATT, CDR2 SNEGSKA (reference sequence). V lost 0 bases to trimming and J lost 9 bases, with 11 bases between them. For the CDR3, the DNA is TGCAGTGCTAGAGATCTGGGATATCAAGCTTTCTTT. It yields the protein CSARDLGYQAFF.

This clonotype was detected only a few times. The V and J genes are TRBV28 and TRBJ2-2; 7 positions match TRBD1. Germline CDR1 and CDR2: MDHEN and SYDVKM. With V trimmed by 5 bases and J by 6 bases, 9 bases remained unmatched. The CDR3 totals 15 residues. The CDR3 protein is CASSETGIRPGELFF. The CDR3 coding sequence is TGTGCCAGCAGTGAGACAGGGATAAGACCCGGGGAGCTGTTTTTT.

Here the CDR3 reads CASSLANGYEQYF. The CDR3 DNA follows: TGTGCCAGCAGCTTAGCAAACGGCTACGAGCAGTACTTC. V usage is TRBV13 and J usage is TRBJ2-7; D uncertain. The CDR3 runs 13 residues. Trimming left V 1 base short and J 3 bases short, with 7 bases between. Germline V gene data show CDR1 as PRHDT and CDR2 as FYEKMQ (reference sequence). Full variable domain (rest looked up from reference TRBV13 and TRBJ2-7): AAGVIQSPRHLIKEKRETATLKCYPIPRHDTVYWYQQGPGQDPQFLISFYEKMQSDKGSIPDRFSAQQFSDYHSELNMSSLELGDSALYFCASSLANGYEQYFGPGTRLTVT.